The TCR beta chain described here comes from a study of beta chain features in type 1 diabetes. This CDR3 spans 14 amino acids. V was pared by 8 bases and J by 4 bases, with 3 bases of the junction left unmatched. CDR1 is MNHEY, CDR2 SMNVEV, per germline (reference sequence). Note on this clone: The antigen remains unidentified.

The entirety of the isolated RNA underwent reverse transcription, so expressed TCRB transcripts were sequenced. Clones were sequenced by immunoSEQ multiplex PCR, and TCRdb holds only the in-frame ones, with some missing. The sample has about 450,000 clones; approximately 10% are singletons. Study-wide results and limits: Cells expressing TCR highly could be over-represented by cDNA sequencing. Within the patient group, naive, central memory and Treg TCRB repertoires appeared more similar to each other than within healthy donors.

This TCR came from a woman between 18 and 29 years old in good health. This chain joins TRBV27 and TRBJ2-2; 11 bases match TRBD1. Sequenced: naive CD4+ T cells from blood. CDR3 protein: CASADRGPTGELFF. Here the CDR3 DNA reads TGTGCCAGCGCGGACAGGGGGCCCACCGGGGAGCTGTTTTTT.